This T cell receptor beta chain was documented in a study of T cells in narcolepsy. Study information: Enrolled donors included narcolepsy type 1 or type 2 patients and healthy controls.

This table comes from immunoSEQ multiplex PCR, and its TCRdb copy is limited to in-frame clones, with some not included. This table has tens of thousands of clones, 82% appearing once. On this clone: Its specificity is unknown.

Notes on the study in general: Autoreactive clone sequences were missing from some blood memory CD4+ repertoires. Same-patient CSF and blood CD4+ T cell clonotypes included HCRT-specific and TRIB2-specific autoreactive ones. Autoreactive clonotypes reportedly recurred in blood of same and different patients, not controls.

There are 15 residues in the CDR3. CDR1 GTSNPN and CDR2 SVGIG come from the germline V gene (reference sequence). V gave up 3 bases and J gave up 0 bases, with 9 bases separating them. The V and J genes are TRBV30 and TRBJ1-6; D is undetermined. Input material: CD45RA- memory CD4+ T cells from PBMCs. This TCR came from a human donor with narcolepsy. The chain's CDR3 is CAWRGSSSYNSPLHF. The CDR3 DNA is TGTGCCTGGAGGGGCAGTAGCTCCTATAATTCACCCCTCCACTTT.